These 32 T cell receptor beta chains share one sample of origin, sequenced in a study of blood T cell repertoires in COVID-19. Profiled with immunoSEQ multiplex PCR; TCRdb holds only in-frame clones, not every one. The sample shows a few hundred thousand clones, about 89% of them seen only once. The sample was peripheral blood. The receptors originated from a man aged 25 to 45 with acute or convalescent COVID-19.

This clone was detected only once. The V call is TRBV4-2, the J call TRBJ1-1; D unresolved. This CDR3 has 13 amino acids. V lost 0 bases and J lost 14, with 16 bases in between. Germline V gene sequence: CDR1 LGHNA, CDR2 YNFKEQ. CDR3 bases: TGTGCCAGCAGCCAAGAAGAGTTGAGGGCGCTGTTCTTT. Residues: CASSQEELRALFF.

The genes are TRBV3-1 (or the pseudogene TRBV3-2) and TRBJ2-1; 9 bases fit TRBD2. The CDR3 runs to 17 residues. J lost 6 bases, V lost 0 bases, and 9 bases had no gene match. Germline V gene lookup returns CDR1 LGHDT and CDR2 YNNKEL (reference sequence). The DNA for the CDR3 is TGTGCCAGCAGCCAAGATGTGTTAGCGGGGGCCCTCAATGAGCAGTTCTTC. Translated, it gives CASSQDVLAGALNEQFF.

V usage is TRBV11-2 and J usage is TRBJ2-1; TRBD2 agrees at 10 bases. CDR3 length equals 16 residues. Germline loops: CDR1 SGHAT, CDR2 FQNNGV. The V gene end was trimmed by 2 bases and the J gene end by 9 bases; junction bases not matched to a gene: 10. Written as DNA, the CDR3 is TGTGCCAGCAGCTTATTCAGCGGGGGGGCCTGGGTTGAGCAGTTCTTC. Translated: CASSLFSGGAWVEQFF.

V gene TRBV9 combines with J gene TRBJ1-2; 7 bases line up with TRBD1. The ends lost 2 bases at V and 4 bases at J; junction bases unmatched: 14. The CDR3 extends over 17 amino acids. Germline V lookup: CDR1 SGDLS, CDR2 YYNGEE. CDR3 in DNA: TGTGCCAGCAGCGTCGGGACAGAGGGTTCCCTTTCCTATGGCTACACCTTC. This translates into CASSVGTEGSLSYGYTF.

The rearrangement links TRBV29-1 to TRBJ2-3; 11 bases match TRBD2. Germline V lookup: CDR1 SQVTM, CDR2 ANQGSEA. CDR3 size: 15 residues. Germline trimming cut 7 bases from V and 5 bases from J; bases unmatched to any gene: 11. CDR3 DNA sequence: TGCAGCGCCGAACCACTAGCGGGGGAAGAAGATACGCAGTATTTT. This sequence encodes CSAEPLAGEEDTQYF.

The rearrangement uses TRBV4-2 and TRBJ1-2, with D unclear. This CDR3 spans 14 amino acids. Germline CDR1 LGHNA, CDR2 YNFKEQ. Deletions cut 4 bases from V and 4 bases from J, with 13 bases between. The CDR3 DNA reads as TGTGCCAGCAGCCCCCGAGGGTGGGGCTATGGCTACACCTTC. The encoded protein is CASSPRGWGYGYTF.

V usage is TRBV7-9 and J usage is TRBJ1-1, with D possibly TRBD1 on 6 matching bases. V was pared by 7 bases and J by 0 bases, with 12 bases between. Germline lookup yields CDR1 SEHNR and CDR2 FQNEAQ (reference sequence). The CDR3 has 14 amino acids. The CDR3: CASTATGLNTEAFF. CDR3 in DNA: TGTGCCAGCACCGCGACAGGCTTGAACACTGAAGCTTTCTTT. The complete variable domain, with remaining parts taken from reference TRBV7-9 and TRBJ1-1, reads DTGVSQNPRHKITKRGQNVTFRCDPISEHNRLYWYRQTLGQGPEFLTYFQNEAQLEKSRLLSDRFSAERPKGSFSTLEIQRTEQGDSAMYLCASTATGLNTEAFFGQGTRLTVV.

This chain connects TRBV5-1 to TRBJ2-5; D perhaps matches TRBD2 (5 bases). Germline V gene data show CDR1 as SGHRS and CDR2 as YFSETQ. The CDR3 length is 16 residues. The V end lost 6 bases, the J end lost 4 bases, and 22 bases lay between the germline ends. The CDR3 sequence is CASIRGRGYYSETQYF. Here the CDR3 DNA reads TGCGCCAGCATACGGGGAAGAGGCTACTACTCAGAGACCCAGTACTTC.

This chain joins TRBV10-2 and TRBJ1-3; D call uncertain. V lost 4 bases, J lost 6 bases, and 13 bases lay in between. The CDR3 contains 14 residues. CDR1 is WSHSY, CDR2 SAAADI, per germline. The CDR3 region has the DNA TGCGCCAGCAGTGGGATGGAAGAGGCAAACACCATATATTTT. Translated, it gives CASSGMEEANTIYF.

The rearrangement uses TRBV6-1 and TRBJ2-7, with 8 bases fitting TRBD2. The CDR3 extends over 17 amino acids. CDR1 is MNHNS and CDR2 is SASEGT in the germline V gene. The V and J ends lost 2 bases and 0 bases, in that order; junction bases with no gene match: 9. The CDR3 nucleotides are TGTGCCAGCAGTGAAAAAATGGCTAGCGGGTACTCCTACGAGCAGTACTTC. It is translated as CASSEKMASGYSYEQYF.

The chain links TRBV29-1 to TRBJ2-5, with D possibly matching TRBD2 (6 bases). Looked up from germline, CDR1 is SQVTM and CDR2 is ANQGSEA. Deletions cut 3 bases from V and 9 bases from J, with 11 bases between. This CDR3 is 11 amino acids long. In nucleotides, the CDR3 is TGCAGCGTTGAGGTCGCGGGGCCCCAGTACTTC. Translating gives CSVEVAGPQYF.

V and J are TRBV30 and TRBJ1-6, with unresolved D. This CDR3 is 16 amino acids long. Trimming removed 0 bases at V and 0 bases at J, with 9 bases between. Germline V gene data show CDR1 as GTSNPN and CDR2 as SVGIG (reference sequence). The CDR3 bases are TGTGCCTGGAGTGTAGGTTCTAGCTCCTATAATTCACCCCTCCACTTT. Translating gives CAWSVGSSSYNSPLHF.

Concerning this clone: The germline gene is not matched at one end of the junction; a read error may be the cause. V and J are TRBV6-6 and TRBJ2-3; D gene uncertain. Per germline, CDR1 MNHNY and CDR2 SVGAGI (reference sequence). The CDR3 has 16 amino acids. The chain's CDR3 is CASSYSRNRYTDAQYF. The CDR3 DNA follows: TGTGCCAGCAGTTACTCTCGGAACAGATACACAGATGCGCAGTATTTT.

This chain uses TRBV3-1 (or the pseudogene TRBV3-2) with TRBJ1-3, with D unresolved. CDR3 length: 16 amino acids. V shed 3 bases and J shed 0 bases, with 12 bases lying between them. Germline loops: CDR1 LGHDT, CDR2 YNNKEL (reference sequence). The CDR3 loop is CASSQLGAGSGNTIYF. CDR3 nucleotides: TGTGCCAGCAGCCAGCTGGGAGCGGGCTCTGGAAACACCATATATTTT.

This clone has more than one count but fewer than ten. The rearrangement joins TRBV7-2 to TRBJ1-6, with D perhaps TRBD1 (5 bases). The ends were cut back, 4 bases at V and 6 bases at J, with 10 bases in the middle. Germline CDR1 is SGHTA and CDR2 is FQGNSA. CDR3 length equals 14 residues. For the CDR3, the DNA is TGTGCCAGCAGCTGGGGCCGCGGTAATTCACCCCTCCACTTT. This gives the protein CASSWGRGNSPLHF. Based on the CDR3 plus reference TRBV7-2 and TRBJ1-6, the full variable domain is GAGVSQSPSNKVTEKGKDVELRCDPISGHTALYWYRQSLGQGLEFLIYFQGNSAPDKSGLPSDRFSAERTGGSVSTLTIQRTQQEDSAVYLCASSWGRGNSPLHFGNGTRLTVT.

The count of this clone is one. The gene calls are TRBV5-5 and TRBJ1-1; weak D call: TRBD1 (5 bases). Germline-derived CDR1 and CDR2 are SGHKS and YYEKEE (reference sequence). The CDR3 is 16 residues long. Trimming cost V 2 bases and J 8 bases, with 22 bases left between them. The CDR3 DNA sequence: TGTGCCAGCAGCTTCTCGGGGGAGACAGTTTATATCGAAGCTTTCTTT. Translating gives CASSFSGETVYIEAFF.

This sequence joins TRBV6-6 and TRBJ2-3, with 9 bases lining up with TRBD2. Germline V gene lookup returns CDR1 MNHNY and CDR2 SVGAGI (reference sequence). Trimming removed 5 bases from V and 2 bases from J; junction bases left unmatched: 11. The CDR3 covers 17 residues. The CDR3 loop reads CASSQWGGGRATDTQYF. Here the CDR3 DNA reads TGTGCCAGCAGTCAGTGGGGAGGCGGGAGGGCCACAGATACGCAGTATTTT.

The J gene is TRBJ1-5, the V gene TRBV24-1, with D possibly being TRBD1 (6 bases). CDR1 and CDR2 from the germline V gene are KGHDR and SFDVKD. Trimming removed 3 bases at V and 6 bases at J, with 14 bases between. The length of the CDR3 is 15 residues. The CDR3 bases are TGTGCCACCAGTGATCCGCAGGGGCCGGGTCAGCCCCAGCATTTT. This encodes CATSDPQGPGQPQHF.

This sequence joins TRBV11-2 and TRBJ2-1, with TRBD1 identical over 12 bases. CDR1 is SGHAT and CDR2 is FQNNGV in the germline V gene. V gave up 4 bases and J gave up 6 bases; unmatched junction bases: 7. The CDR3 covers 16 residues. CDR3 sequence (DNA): TGTGCCAGCAGCTCACGGGGACAGGGGGCGCTCAATGAGCAGTTCTTC. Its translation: CASSSRGQGALNEQFF.

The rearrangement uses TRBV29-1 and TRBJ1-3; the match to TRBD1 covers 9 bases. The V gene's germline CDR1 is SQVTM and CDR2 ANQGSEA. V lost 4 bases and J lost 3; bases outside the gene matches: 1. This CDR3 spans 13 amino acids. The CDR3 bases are TGCAGCGTTGCGACAGGGGGTGGAAACACCATATATTTT. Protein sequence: CSVATGGGNTIYF.

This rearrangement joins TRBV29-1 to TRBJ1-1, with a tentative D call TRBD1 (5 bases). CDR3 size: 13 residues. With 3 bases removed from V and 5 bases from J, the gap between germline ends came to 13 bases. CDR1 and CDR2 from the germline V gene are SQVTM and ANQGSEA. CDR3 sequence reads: CSVEAGVMTEAFF. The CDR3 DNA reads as TGCAGCGTTGAGGCGGGGGTGATGACTGAAGCTTTCTTT.

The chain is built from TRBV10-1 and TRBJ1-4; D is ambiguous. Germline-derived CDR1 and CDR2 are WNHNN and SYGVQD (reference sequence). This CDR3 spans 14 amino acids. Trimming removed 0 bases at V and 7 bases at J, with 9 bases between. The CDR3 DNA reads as TGCGCCAGCAGTGAGTCTTGGCCCAGTGAAAAACTGTTTTTT. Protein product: CASSESWPSEKLFF.

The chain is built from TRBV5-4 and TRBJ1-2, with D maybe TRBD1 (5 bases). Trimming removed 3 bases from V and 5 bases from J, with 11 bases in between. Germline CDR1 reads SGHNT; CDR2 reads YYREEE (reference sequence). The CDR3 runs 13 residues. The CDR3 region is CASSWTSGYGYTF. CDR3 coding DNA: TGTGCCAGCAGCTGGACATCCGGATATGGCTACACCTTC.

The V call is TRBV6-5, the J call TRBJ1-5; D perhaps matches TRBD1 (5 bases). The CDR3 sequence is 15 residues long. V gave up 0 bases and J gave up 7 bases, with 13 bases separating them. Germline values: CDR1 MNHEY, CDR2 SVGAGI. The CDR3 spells CASSYSGGSEQPQHF. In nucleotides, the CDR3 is TGTGCCAGCAGTTACTCCGGGGGGTCGGAGCAGCCCCAGCATTTT.

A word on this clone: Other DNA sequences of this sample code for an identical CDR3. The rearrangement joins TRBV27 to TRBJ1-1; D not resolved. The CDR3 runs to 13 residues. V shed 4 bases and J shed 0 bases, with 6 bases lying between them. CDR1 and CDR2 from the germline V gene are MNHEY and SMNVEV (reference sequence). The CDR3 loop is CASSSTVNTEAFF. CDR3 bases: TGTGCCAGCAGTTCAACAGTGAACACTGAAGCTTTCTTT.

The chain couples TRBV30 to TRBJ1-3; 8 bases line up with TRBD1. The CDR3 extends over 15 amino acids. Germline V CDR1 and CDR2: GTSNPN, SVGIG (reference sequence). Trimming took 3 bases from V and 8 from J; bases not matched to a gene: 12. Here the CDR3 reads CAWRNSGGKADTIYF. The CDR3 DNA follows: TGTGCCTGGAGGAACTCAGGGGGCAAGGCGGACACCATATATTTT.

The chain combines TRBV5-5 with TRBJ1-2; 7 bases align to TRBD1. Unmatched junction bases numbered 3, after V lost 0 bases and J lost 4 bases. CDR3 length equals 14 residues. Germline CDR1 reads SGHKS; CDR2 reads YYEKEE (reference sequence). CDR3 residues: CASSLVGTVYGYTF. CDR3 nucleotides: TGTGCCAGCAGCTTGGTAGGGACAGTCTATGGCTACACCTTC.

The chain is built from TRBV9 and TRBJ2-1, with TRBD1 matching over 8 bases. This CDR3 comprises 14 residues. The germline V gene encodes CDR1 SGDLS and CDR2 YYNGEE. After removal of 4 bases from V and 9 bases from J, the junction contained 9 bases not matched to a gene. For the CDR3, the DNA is TGTGCCAGCAGCTCGGGACACAGGGGGACTGAGCAGTTCTTC. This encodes CASSSGHRGTEQFF. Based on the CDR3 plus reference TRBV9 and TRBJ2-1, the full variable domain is DSGVTQTPKHLITATGQRVTLRCSPRSGDLSVYWYQQSLDQGLQFLIQYYNGEERAKGNILERFSAQQFPDLHSELNLSSLELGDSALYFCASSSGHRGTEQFFGPGTRLTVL.

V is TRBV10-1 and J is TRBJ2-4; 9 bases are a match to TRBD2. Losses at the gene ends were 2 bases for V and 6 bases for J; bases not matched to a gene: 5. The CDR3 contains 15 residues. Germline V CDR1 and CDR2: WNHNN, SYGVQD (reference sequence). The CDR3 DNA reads TGCGCCAGCAGTGAGGGTAGCGGGGGTGGAAACATTCAGTACTTC. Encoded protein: CASSEGSGGGNIQYF.

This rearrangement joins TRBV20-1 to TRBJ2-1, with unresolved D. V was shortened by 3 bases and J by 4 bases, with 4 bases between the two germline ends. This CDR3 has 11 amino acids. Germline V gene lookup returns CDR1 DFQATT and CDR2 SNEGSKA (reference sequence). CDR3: CSASKYNEQFF. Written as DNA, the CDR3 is TGCAGTGCTAGCAAATACAATGAGCAGTTCTTC.

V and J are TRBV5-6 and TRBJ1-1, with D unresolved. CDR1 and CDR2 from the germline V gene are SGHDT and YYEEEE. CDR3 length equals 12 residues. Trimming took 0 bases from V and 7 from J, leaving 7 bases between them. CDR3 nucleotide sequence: TGTGCCAGCAGCTTGGCCGAGATTGAAGCTTTCTTT. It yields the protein CASSLAEIEAFF. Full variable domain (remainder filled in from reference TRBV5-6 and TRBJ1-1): DAGVTQSPTHLIKTRGQQVTLRCSPKSGHDTVSWYQQALGQGPQFIFQYYEEEERQRGNFPDRFSGHQFPNYSSELNVNALLLGDSALYLCASSLAEIEAFFGQGTRLTVV.

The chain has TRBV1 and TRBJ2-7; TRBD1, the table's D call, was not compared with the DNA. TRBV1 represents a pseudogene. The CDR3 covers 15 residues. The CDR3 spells CTSRWGEFGVHEQYF. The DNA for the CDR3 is TGCACCAGCAGATGGGGCGAATTCGGCGTCCACGAGCAGTACTTC.